The 15 T cell receptor beta chains given below trace back to one sample, sequenced in a study of OX40 agonist ivuxolimab in advanced cancers. The table came from immunoSEQ multiplex PCR; TCRdb's copy has only in-frame clones and leaves some out. The sample includes about 77,000 clones, just under 90% of them seen just once. The material sequenced was CD4+ or CD8+ T cells sorted from blood, taken in a trial of the OX40 agonist ivuxolimab. The receptor source for this set is an adult with an advanced solid tumor such as melanoma, head and neck, liver or kidney cancer.

This sequence joins TRBV10-3 and TRBJ2-1; tentatively, D is TRBD1 (5 bases). Trimming shortened V by 2 bases and J by 2 bases, and 13 bases separated the two germline ends. This CDR3 comprises 16 residues. Germline V gene data show CDR1 as ENHRY and CDR2 as SYGVKD. The CDR3, as DNA: TGTGCCATCAGTGAGGCAGGGCCTCTTACCTACAATGAGCAGTTCTTC. Protein product: CAISEAGPLTYNEQFF.

The chain links TRBV7-9 to TRBJ1-1, with D unclear. The germline V gene has CDR1 SEHNR and CDR2 FQNEAQ (reference sequence). The CDR3 runs 13 residues. Trimming removed 2 bases from V and 10 bases from J, with 14 bases in between. CDR3 protein: CASSLMAGQGAFF. For the CDR3, the DNA is TGTGCCAGCAGCTTAATGGCGGGCCAAGGAGCTTTCTTT.

The V gene is TRBV19, the J gene TRBJ1-2, with D unresolved. The CDR3 has 12 amino acids. The V gene's germline CDR1 is LNHDA and CDR2 SQIVND (reference sequence). V was shortened by 4 bases and J by 7 bases, with 10 bases between the two germline ends. The CDR3 DNA follows: TGTGCCAGTAGTACCAGGACGGTTGGCTACACCTTC. This translates into CASSTRTVGYTF. The full variable domain, with the rest looked up from reference TRBV19 and TRBJ1-2, is DGGITQSPKYLFRKEGQNVTLSCEQNLNHDAMYWYRQDPGQGLRLIYYSQIVNDFQKGDIAEGYSVSREKKESFPLTVTSAQKNPTAFYLCASSTRTVGYTFGSGTRLTVV.

The chain recombines TRBV28 with TRBJ1-2; tentatively, D is TRBD1 (6 bases). CDR3 length equals 15 residues. The V and J ends lost 4 bases and 3 bases respectively, with 15 bases between them. Germline CDR1 MDHEN, CDR2 SYDVKM. The CDR3 DNA is TGTGCCAGCAGTTACCTCCTCGGGGGCGACTATGGCTACACCTTC. Its translation is CASSYLLGGDYGYTF.

This chain's CDR3 is CASSLADNRERGNTIYF. For the CDR3, the DNA is TGTGCCAGCAGCCTCGCCGACAACAGGGAAAGGGGAAACACCATATATTTT. V is TRBV6-7 and J is TRBJ1-3, with a tentative D call TRBD1 (6 bases). TRBV6-7 is an open reading frame whose function is uncertain. V shed 6 bases and J shed 4 bases, with 22 bases lying between them. The CDR3 sequence is 17 residues long.

J is TRBJ2-1 and V is TRBV29-1, with 10 bases identical to TRBD2. This CDR3 is 17 amino acids long. The trim removed 2 bases at V and 1 base at J, leaving 8 bases unmatched. CDR1 is SQVTM, CDR2 ANQGSEA, per germline. As DNA, the CDR3 is TGCAGCGTTGAAATAGCGGGAGGACCTAGGTCCTACAATGAGCAGTTCTTC. It translates to CSVEIAGGPRSYNEQFF.

This rearrangement joins TRBV5-1 to TRBJ2-5; 10 bases align to TRBD2. The V gene's germline CDR1 is SGHRS and CDR2 YFSETQ. The CDR3 is made up of 18 amino acids. V shed 0 bases, J shed 5 bases, and the junction held 13 bases outside the gene matches. CDR3 in DNA: TGCGCCAGCAGCTTGGCCCGGCTAGCGGGGGCTGGGGGGGAGACCCAGTACTTC. This encodes CASSLARLAGAGGETQYF.

This clone was counted between two and nine times. The rearrangement joins TRBV5-1 to TRBJ1-2; 7 positions match TRBD1. Germline-derived CDR1 and CDR2 are SGHRS and YFSETQ. The V segment lost 3 bases and the J segment 3 bases; nucleotides outside the gene matches: 5. This CDR3 is built from 14 residues. Here the CDR3 reads CASSSGTADYGYTF. CDR3 in DNA: TGCGCCAGCAGCTCCGGGACAGCTGACTATGGCTACACCTTC.

The rearrangement uses TRBV5-8 and TRBJ1-5; D gene uncertain. The V gene's germline CDR1 is SGHTS and CDR2 YDEGEE. V was cut by 1 base and J by 0 bases, with 11 bases left in between. The CDR3 consists of 16 residues. This CDR3 is CASSLWEPYSNQPQHF. The CDR3 nucleotides read TGTGCCAGCAGCTTGTGGGAACCTTATAGCAATCAGCCCCAGCATTTT.

V is TRBV30 and J is TRBJ1-3; D ambiguous. In germline, CDR1 is GTSNPN, CDR2 SVGIG (reference sequence). This CDR3 is built from 12 residues. Trimming pared 5 bases from V and 0 bases from J, leaving 5 bases between. CDR3 sequence: CAWGSSGNTIYF. The CDR3 bases are TGTGCCTGGGGGTCCTCTGGAAACACCATATATTTT. Using reference TRBV30 and TRBJ1-3 for the parts outside the CDR3, the full variable domain is SQTIHQWPATLVQPVGSPLSLECTVEGTSNPNLYWYRQAAGRGLQLLFYSVGIGQISSEVPQNLSASRPQDRQFILSSKKLLLSDSGFYLCAWGSSGNTIYFGEGSWLTVV.

The rearrangement joins TRBV28 to TRBJ2-3; D uncertain. Per the germline V gene, CDR1 is MDHEN and CDR2 is SYDVKM. Deletions cut 7 bases from V and 2 bases from J, with 13 bases between. CDR3 length: 14 amino acids. In DNA, the CDR3 is TGTGCCAGCATGGCTTTGAGGCTCACAGATACGCAGTATTTT. Amino acid sequence: CASMALRLTDTQYF.

The V and J genes are TRBV29-1 and TRBJ1-1; D remains unclear. CDR1 is SQVTM and CDR2 is ANQGSEA in the germline V gene. The CDR3 runs to 14 residues. Trimming took 5 bases from V and 3 from J, leaving 16 bases between them. The DNA of the CDR3 is TGCAGCGTTTCTGCCCGGATGGCGGACACTGAAGCTTTCTTT. This encodes CSVSARMADTEAFF. The complete variable domain, with remaining parts taken from reference TRBV29-1 and TRBJ1-1, reads SAVISQKPSRDICQRGTSLTIQCQVDSQVTMMFWYRQQPGQSLTLIATANQGSEATYESGFVIDKFPISRPNLTFSTLTVSNMSPEDSSIYLCSVSARMADTEAFFGQGTRLTVV.

The V call is TRBV30, the J call TRBJ2-5, with D perhaps matching TRBD2 (5 bases). The V and J ends lost 2 bases and 7 bases respectively, with 11 bases between them. This CDR3 is 12 amino acids long. Germline CDR1 reads GTSNPN; CDR2 reads SVGIG (reference sequence). The CDR3 protein is CAWSRDSGTQYF. In DNA form, the CDR3 reads TGTGCCTGGAGTCGGGATTCCGGGACCCAGTACTTC.

The chain links TRBV28 to TRBJ1-2; 9 bases align to TRBD1. Germline CDR1 reads MDHEN; CDR2 reads SYDVKM. V gave up 3 bases and J gave up 8 bases; unmatched junction bases: 7. This CDR3 is built from 14 residues. The CDR3 coding sequence is TGTGCCAGCAGTTTGACAGGGGGGTCTCGCGGCTACACCTTC. It specifies CASSLTGGSRGYTF.

This clone showed up just once. This rearrangement joins TRBV5-1 to TRBJ2-7; TRBD1 aligns across 7 bases. Germline-derived CDR1 and CDR2 are SGHRS and YFSETQ. J gave up 8 bases and V 4 bases, and 6 bases lay outside the gene matches. This CDR3 has 12 amino acids. The DNA of the CDR3 is TGCGCCAGCAGCCCCACAGGGGCCCAGCAGTACTTC. It is translated as CASSPTGAQQYF.